The sample holds a few counts of the clone carrying this TCR beta chain. What it recognizes is unknown. A read error may explain this, as a much larger clone is one base away. Lacking the conserved final phenylalanine or tryptophan, this CDR3 likely reflects a read error. V shed 6 bases and J 2 bases; nucleotides not matched to a gene: 19. Germline lookup yields CDR1 SEHNR and CDR2 FQNEAQ (reference sequence). The length of the CDR3 is 20 residues. RNA transcripts provided the source from which TCR beta CDR3 regions were amplified. TCR CDR3 regions were first amplified by RT-PCR with HTBI primers. In TCRdb, the multiplex PCR reads were re-called with MiXCR into one record per CDR3 protein. The sample carries around 600,000 distinct CDR3 sequences, roughly 15% recorded once. The record originates from a study of T cells in Graves' hyperthyroidism and ophthalmopathy. Subjects with ophthalmopathy showed a Clinical Activity Score no lower than 3, a NOSPECS grade no lower than 4, and a duration shorter than 3 months. A patient was excluded if there was uncontrolled infection, other autoimmune disease, pregnancy or lactation. Clinical symptoms, serum thyroxine and TRAb, thyroid ultrasound and orbital computed tomography were used for the diagnoses.

Points from the study as a whole: Blood shared most expanded thyroid clonotypes above 0.001.

The source is a woman in her fifties or sixties with Graves' ophthalmopathy. The chain couples TRBV7-9 to TRBJ2-3, with 11 bases aligning to TRBD2. The sample was blood. The CDR3, as DNA: TGTGCCAGCAGGGGATCGACTAGCGGGACCTTTCGGGTACTCACAGATACGCAGTATCTT. Its translation is CASRGSTSGTFRVLTDTQYL.